Below, 8 T cell receptor beta chains from the same sample are listed, as sequenced in a study of cytomegalovirus exposure and HLA in healthy donors. Sequencing used immunoSEQ multiplex PCR; TCRdb keeps in-frame clones, though not all of them. The table shows around 190,000 clones, with 85% occurring only once. Material for sequencing was PBMCs. All receptors come from a young man in good health and CMV-seropositive.

The chain couples TRBV9 to TRBJ2-7; D is possibly TRBD1 (6 bases). Trimming cost V 5 bases and J 0 bases, with 12 bases left between them. This CDR3 has 14 residues. Germline V gene data show CDR1 as SGDLS and CDR2 as YYNGEE. CDR3 sequence: CASSGKGGSYEQYF. The CDR3, as DNA: TGTGCCAGCAGTGGGAAAGGGGGCTCCTACGAGCAGTACTTC.

This chain uses TRBV7-9 with TRBJ2-5; D gene ambiguous. Trimming left V 3 bases short and J 3 bases short, with 5 bases between. This CDR3 contains 12 residues. Per germline, CDR1 SEHNR and CDR2 FQNEAQ (reference sequence). The CDR3 loop reads CASSFGEETQYF. CDR3 DNA sequence: TGTGCCAGCAGCTTTGGAGAAGAGACCCAGTACTTC.

The rearrangement uses TRBV6-5 and TRBJ1-2, with D unresolved. This CDR3 region has 16 residues. Looked up from germline, CDR1 is MNHEY and CDR2 is SVGAGI. With 2 bases removed from V and 0 bases from J, the gap between germline ends came to 13 bases. The CDR3 sequence: CASSYTGNLANYGYTF. CDR3 nucleotides: TGTGCCAGCAGTTACACGGGGAACCTCGCTAACTATGGCTACACCTTC.

The chain couples TRBV2 to TRBJ1-3; the D gene is possibly TRBD1 (5 bases). Trimming removed 6 bases at V and 4 bases at J, with 13 bases between. Per the germline V gene, CDR1 is SNHLY and CDR2 is FYNNEI. CDR3 size: 14 residues. The CDR3 bases are TGTGCCAGCAGATTAAGACAGCGAGGAAACACCATATATTTT. Amino acids: CASRLRQRGNTIYF. The whole variable domain, filled in from reference TRBV2 and TRBJ1-3, reads EPEVTQTPSHQVTQMGQEVILRCVPISNHLYFYWYRQILGQKVEFLVSFYNNEISEKSEIFDDQFSVERPDGSNFTLKIRSTKLEDSAMYFCASRLRQRGNTIYFGEGSWLTVV.

This sequence joins TRBV29-1 and TRBJ1-3; tentatively, D is TRBD1 (6 bases). V lost 1 base and J lost 3, with 13 bases in between. CDR3 length: 15 amino acids. Germline values: CDR1 SQVTM, CDR2 ANQGSEA. The CDR3 sequence is CSVEAEGVGGNTIYF. CDR3 DNA: TGCAGCGTTGAAGCCGAGGGGGTGGGTGGAAACACCATATATTTT.

The genes are TRBV5-1 and TRBJ1-6; 8 bases are a match to TRBD1. The CDR3 is made up of 16 amino acids. Germline CDR1 SGHRS, CDR2 YFSETQ. Germline trimming cut 4 bases from V and 0 bases from J; bases unmatched to any gene: 3. CDR3: CASSRTGSSYNSPLHF. The DNA of the CDR3 is TGCGCCAGCAGCCGGACAGGGAGCTCCTATAATTCACCCCTCCACTTT. The variable domain in full, completed from reference TRBV5-1 and TRBJ1-6, reads KAGVTQTPRYLIKTRGQQVTLSCSPISGHRSVSWYQQTPGQGLQFLFEYFSETQRNKGNFPGRFSGRQFSNSRSEMNVSTLELGDSALYLCASSRTGSSYNSPLHFGNGTRLTVT.

This chain uses TRBV30 with TRBJ1-2; 7 nucleotides match TRBD1. The CDR3 is 13 residues long. Germline V CDR1 and CDR2: GTSNPN, SVGIG (reference sequence). With V trimmed by 7 bases and J by 2 bases, 7 bases remained unmatched. Here the CDR3 reads CALTGYRNYGYTF. The CDR3 DNA follows: TGTGCCTTGACAGGGTACAGGAACTATGGCTACACCTTC.

This clone was detected once. The V and J genes are TRBV6-1 and TRBJ1-2; D possibly corresponds to TRBD1 (5 bases). Trimming stripped 2 bases from V and 5 bases from J, with 18 bases between. There are 16 residues in the CDR3. Germline CDR1 MNHNS, CDR2 SASEGT. The CDR3 DNA reads as TGTGCCAGCAGTGAAATAGGCGCAGGGAGGAGGTATGGCTACACCTTC. It is translated as CASSEIGAGRRYGYTF.